This TCR beta chain was sequenced during a study of blood T cell repertoires in COVID-19. Study at large: Samples representing acute and convalescent COVID-19 were sourced from the United States, Italy and Spain. Sample material is recorded as cDNA or gDNA derived from T cells, B-cell-depleted T cells, or PBMCs.

As originally analysed: Researchers report that nucleated cell counts were estimated from reference gene primer amplification. Using immunoSEQ multiplex PCR, the repertoire was profiled, and TCRdb retains in-frame clones only, with some absent. That table furnishes V, J and clone size, whereas the DNA furnished D and trimming. The sample yields 99,000 or so clones, about 76% seen once. The sequence was collected from a woman in her seventies with acute or convalescent COVID-19. Sequencing was carried out using peripheral blood.

CDR3 DNA: TGTGCCAGCAGCTTGCAGGGATTCCACGAGCAGTACTTC. Protein product: CASSLQGFHEQYF. This chain uses TRBV5-4 with TRBJ2-7, with D possibly TRBD1 on 5 matching bases. CDR1 and CDR2 from the germline V gene are SGHNT and YYREEE (reference sequence). The V gene lost 1 base and the J gene lost 5 bases, with 10 bases spanning the gap. The CDR3 length is 13 residues.